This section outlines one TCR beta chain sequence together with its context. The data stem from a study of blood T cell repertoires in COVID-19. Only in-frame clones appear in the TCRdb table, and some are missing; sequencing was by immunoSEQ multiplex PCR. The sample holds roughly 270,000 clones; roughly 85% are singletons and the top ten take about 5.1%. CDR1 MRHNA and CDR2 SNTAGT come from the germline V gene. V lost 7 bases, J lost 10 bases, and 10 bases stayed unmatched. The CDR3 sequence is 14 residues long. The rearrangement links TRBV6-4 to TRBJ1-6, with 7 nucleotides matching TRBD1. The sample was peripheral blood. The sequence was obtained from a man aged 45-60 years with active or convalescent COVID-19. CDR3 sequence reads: CASNPRQGESPLHF. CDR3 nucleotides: TGTGCCAGCAACCCTCGGCAGGGGGAATCACCCCTCCACTTT.